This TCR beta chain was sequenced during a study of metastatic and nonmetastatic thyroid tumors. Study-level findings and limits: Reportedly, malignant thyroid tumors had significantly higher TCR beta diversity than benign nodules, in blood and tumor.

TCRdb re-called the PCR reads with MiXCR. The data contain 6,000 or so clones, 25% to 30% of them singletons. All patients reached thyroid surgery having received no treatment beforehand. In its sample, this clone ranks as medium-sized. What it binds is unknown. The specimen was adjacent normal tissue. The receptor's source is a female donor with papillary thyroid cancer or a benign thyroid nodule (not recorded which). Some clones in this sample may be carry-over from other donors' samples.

The DNA for the CDR3 is TGTGCCACCAGTGATTTCGGAGGGAGAAGGTCGTGGTACGAGCAGTACTTC. Encoded protein: CATSDFGGRRSWYEQYF. The gene calls are TRBV24-1 and TRBJ2-7; D might be TRBD2 (6 bases). The CDR3 loop spans 17 amino acids. Trimming shortened V by 1 base and J by 4 bases, and 19 bases separated the two germline ends. Per germline, CDR1 KGHDR and CDR2 SFDVKD.